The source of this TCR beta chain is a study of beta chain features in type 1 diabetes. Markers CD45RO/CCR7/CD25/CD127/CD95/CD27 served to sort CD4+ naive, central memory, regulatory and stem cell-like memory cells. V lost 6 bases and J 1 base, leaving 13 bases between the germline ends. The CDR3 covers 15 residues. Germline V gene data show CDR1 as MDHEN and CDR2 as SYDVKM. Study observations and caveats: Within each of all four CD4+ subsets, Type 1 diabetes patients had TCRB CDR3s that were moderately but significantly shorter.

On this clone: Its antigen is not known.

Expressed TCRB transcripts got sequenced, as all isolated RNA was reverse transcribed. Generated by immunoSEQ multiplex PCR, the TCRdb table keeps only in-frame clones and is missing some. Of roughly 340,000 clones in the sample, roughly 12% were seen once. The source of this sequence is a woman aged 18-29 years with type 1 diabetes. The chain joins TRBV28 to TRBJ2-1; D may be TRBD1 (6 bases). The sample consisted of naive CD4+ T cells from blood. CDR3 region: CASRRTGSSYNEQFF. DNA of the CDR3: TGTGCCAGCAGACGTACAGGGAGTTCCTACAATGAGCAGTTCTTC.